The 8 T cell receptor beta chains in this list originate from one sample, sequenced in a study of blood T cell repertoires in COVID-19. Sequenced by immunoSEQ multiplex PCR; TCRdb stores in-frame clones only, minus some. The sample includes approximately 250,000 clones, more than 85% seen only once; the top ten take roughly 2.8%. The sequencing input was PBMCs or T cells enriched from blood (not recorded which). These receptors all stem from a man aged 35 to 55 who had been exposed to COVID-19.

The chain uses TRBV9 and TRBJ2-5, with D tentatively TRBD2 (6 bases). The CDR3 covers 13 residues. Trimming removed 4 bases at V and 4 bases at J, with 11 bases between. CDR1 SGDLS and CDR2 YYNGEE come from the germline V gene. DNA for the CDR3: TGTGCCAGCAGCACCGGACTAACAGAGACCCAGTACTTC. The encoded protein is CASSTGLTETQYF.

This clone was counted a single time. DNA for the CDR3: TGTGCCAGCAGCAATGACTTCATGCCGCCAACCGGGGAGCTGTTTTTT. Translating gives CASSNDFMPPTGELFF. The gene calls are TRBV7-9 and TRBJ2-2; D remains unclear. Per the germline V gene, CDR1 is SEHNR and CDR2 is FQNEAQ (reference sequence). The CDR3 contains 16 residues. Trimming took 5 bases from V and 5 from J, leaving 18 bases between them. Drawing the rest from reference TRBV7-9 and TRBJ2-2, the complete variable domain is DTGVSQNPRHKITKRGQNVTFRCDPISEHNRLYWYRQTLGQGPEFLTYFQNEAQLEKSRLLSDRFSAERPKGSFSTLEIQRTEQGDSAMYLCASSNDFMPPTGELFFGEGSRLTVL.

The gene calls are TRBV9 and TRBJ2-7; 7 nucleotides line up with TRBD2. There are 13 residues in the CDR3. V trimming: 3 bases; J trimming: 7 bases; junction bases outside the gene matches: 7. CDR1 and CDR2 (germline): SGDLS, YYNGEE. Here the CDR3 DNA reads TGTGCCAGCAGCGGCGGGAGTAAAGGGGAGCAGTACTTC. This encodes CASSGGSKGEQYF. Using reference TRBV9 and TRBJ2-7 for the parts outside the CDR3, the full variable domain is DSGVTQTPKHLITATGQRVTLRCSPRSGDLSVYWYQQSLDQGLQFLIQYYNGEERAKGNILERFSAQQFPDLHSELNLSSLELGDSALYFCASSGGSKGEQYFGPGTRLTVT.

The rearrangement links TRBV28 to TRBJ1-2; 7 bases agree with TRBD1. CDR1 and CDR2 (germline): MDHEN, SYDVKM. The V segment lost 6 bases and the J segment 0 bases; nucleotides outside the gene matches: 10. The CDR3 has 16 amino acids. The CDR3 loop is CASRAGTAVSNYGYTF. DNA for the CDR3: TGTGCCAGCAGGGCCGGGACAGCCGTTTCTAACTATGGCTACACCTTC.

This clone came up a few times. The chain combines TRBV6-2 or TRBV6-3 with TRBJ1-4; 7 bases are shared with TRBD1. Germline CDR1 MNHEY, CDR2 SVGEGT. Unmatched junction bases numbered 6, after V lost 6 bases and J lost 8 bases. The CDR3 has 13 residues. This chain's CDR3 is CASSETGSEKLFF. DNA for the CDR3: TGTGCCAGCAGCGAGACAGGGAGCGAAAAACTGTTTTTT.

CDR3 sequence reads: CASRDIGQDNYEQYF. The CDR3 nucleotides read TGTGCCAGCAGGGATATAGGACAGGATAACTACGAGCAGTACTTC. The J gene is TRBJ2-7, the V gene TRBV13; 7 bases are a match to TRBD1. The CDR3 has 15 amino acids. Germline trimming cut 6 bases from V and 3 bases from J; bases unmatched to any gene: 11. The germline V gene encodes CDR1 PRHDT and CDR2 FYEKMQ (reference sequence).

This chain connects TRBV5-1 to TRBJ1-5; TRBD1 matches 10 bases. Germline values: CDR1 SGHRS, CDR2 YFSETQ. The CDR3 covers 15 residues. The trim removed 1 base at V and 5 bases at J, leaving 3 bases unmatched. CDR3 DNA sequence: TGCGCCAGCAGCTTGTCCGGGACAGGGGATCAGCCCCAGCATTTT. Translation: CASSLSGTGDQPQHF.

The genes are TRBV11-2 and TRBJ1-2; tentatively, D is TRBD1 (5 bases). The CDR3 covers 14 residues. The V and J ends lost 2 bases and 4 bases respectively, with 11 bases between them. The germline gives CDR1 SGHAT, CDR2 FQNNGV. CDR3 amino acids: CASSLIGAGYGYTF. CDR3 sequence (DNA): TGTGCCAGCAGCTTAATAGGGGCCGGCTATGGCTACACCTTC.